A selection of T cell receptor beta chains follows, all from one sample in a study of blood T cells in healthy people across ages. MiXCR was run by TCRdb on the 5' RACE reads, yielding one entry per CDR3 protein. This sample has 750,000 to 950,000 distinct CDR3 sequences, with 25% to 30% found just once. These data also formed part of another study, on T cells of mothers and their children.

Material for sequencing was blood. These receptors originate from a woman between 40 and 55 years old in good health. The CDR3 runs from the conserved cysteine through the conserved F or W. D genes are given only for firm matches. The size field is filled for only some rows; it gives once, few, many or a size class.

clone_size j_call d_call v_call cdr3_nt cdr3_aa
. TRBJ2-5 . TRBV14 TGTGCCAGCAGCCCACAAGCAATTGGGACCCAAGAGACCCAGTACTTC CASSPQAIGTQETQYF
few TRBJ1-1 . TRBV4-1 TGCGCCAGCAGCCAAGAACCCAGGGTCACTGAAGCTTTCTTT CASSQEPRVTEAFF
. TRBJ1-2 TRBD1 TRBV2 TGTGCCAGCAGCCAGGGCGGGACAGGGTCTTTTGGCTACACCTTC CASSQGGTGSFGYTF
few TRBJ2-7 . TRBV5-1 TGCGCCAGCAGCTCCTTCGTCAGCTACGAGCAGTACTTC CASSSFVSYEQYF
. TRBJ1-1 TRBD1 TRBV28 TGTGCCAGCAGTCCAACCTGGACAGGGCGTAGCACTGAAGCTTTCTTT CASSPTWTGRSTEAFF
. TRBJ2-7 TRBD2 TRBV20-1 TGCAGTGCTAGATCGACAGCGGGGTACGGCGAGCAGTACTTC CSARSTAGYGEQYF
. TRBJ2-3 . TRBV12-3/TRBV12-4 TGTGCCAGCAGTTTAGAAAGGCGGCCCAGCACAGATACGCAGTATTTT CASSLERRPSTDTQYF
. TRBJ1-4 . TRBV7-8 TGTGCCAGCAGCTTGGGACCGATTAATGAAAAACTGTTTTTT CASSLGPINEKLFF
. TRBJ2-1 TRBD2 TRBV7-3 TGTGTCAGCAGCTCCCGAGGTAGCGGGACCTACAATGAGCAGTTCTTC CVSSSRGSGTYNEQFF
many TRBJ2-7 . TRBV14 TGTGCCAGCAGCCACTACTACGAGCAGTACTTC CASSHYYEQYF
. TRBJ1-3 . TRBV6-6 TGTGCCAGCAGTTCTCCGGTGAATCCCTCTGGAAACACCATATATTTT CASSSPVNPSGNTIYF
few TRBJ2-5 TRBD1 TRBV19 TGTGCCAGTAGTATTAAATCGGTGACAGGGAAGGATGAGACCCAGTACTTC CASSIKSVTGKDETQYF
few TRBJ2-7 TRBD2 TRBV7-2 TGTGCCAGCAGTCCACGCGGGGGGTCCTTCTACGAGCAGTACTTC CASSPRGGSFYEQYF
few TRBJ1-2 . TRBV19 TGTGCCAGTAGTAATGGGACACCTAACTATGGCTACACCTTC CASSNGTPNYGYTF
. TRBJ2-3 TRBD2 TRBV20-1 TGCAGTGCTTTAGGTACTAGCGGGGGGTCAGATACGCAGTATTTT CSALGTSGGSDTQYF
few TRBJ1-5 . TRBV5-5 TGTGCCAGCAGCTTGGAGGGGTGGGCCCAGGACAGTTATCAGCCCCAGCATTTT CASSLEGWAQDSYQPQHF
. TRBJ1-2 . TRBV20-1 TGCAGTGCGACATATTTGAACGGGGGGGGTGGCTACACCTTC CSATYLNGGGGYTF